The 12 T cell receptor beta chains listed next were all sequenced from one sample in a study of blood T cell repertoires in COVID-19. Data came from immunoSEQ multiplex PCR; TCRdb stores just in-frame clones and leaves some out. In the table there are 200,000 to 300,000 clones, 65% to 85% of which are singletons. Sequenced material: peripheral blood. These receptors originate from a human donor in a cohort sampled during active COVID-19.

V is TRBV27 and J is TRBJ2-6, with a possible D match to TRBD2 (5 bases). The CDR3 totals 15 residues. Germline values: CDR1 MNHEY, CDR2 SMNVEV (reference sequence). Deletions cut 10 bases from V and 0 bases from J, with 13 bases between. The CDR3 here is CATSGSVSGANVLTF. The CDR3 coding sequence is TGTGCCACGAGTGGGAGTGTCTCTGGGGCCAACGTCCTGACTTTC.

This sequence joins TRBV5-8 and TRBJ1-1; D may be TRBD1 (6 bases). The CDR3 sequence is 15 residues long. In germline, CDR1 is SGHTS, CDR2 YDEGEE. Trimming shortened V by 2 bases and J by 0 bases, and 11 bases separated the two germline ends. CDR3 protein: CASSFTGPMNTEAFF. Here the CDR3 DNA reads TGTGCCAGCAGCTTTACAGGGCCCATGAACACTGAAGCTTTCTTT.

The rearrangement uses TRBV4-1 and TRBJ2-3; maybe TRBD2 (5 bases). This CDR3 contains 14 residues. The germline CDR1 and CDR2 sequences are MGHRA and YSYEKL. The V gene lost 0 bases and the J gene lost 2 bases, with 6 bases spanning the gap. The CDR3 DNA sequence: TGCGCCAGCAGCCAAGAAGCGGTCACAGATACGCAGTATTTT. It is translated as CASSQEAVTDTQYF.

The gene calls are TRBV6-6 and TRBJ2-5, with D possibly TRBD1 on 5 matching bases. The CDR3 spans 14 residues. The germline CDR1 and CDR2 sequences are MNHNY and SVGAGI (reference sequence). Trimming took 3 bases from V and 5 from J, leaving 13 bases between them. This chain's CDR3 is CASSYYQGGETQYF. The CDR3 DNA is TGTGCCAGCAGTTATTATCAGGGTGGGGAGACCCAGTACTTC.

CDR3 region: CASSVTGELSYNEQFF. In DNA form, the CDR3 reads TGTGCCAGTAGTGTAACAGGGGAGCTTTCCTACAATGAGCAGTTCTTC. The gene calls are TRBV19 and TRBJ2-1; 7 bases fit TRBD1. Unmatched junction bases numbered 8, after V lost 5 bases and J lost 1 base. Germline V CDR1 and CDR2: LNHDA, SQIVND (reference sequence). The CDR3 consists of 16 residues. The full variable domain, completed using reference TRBV19 and TRBJ2-1, is DGGITQSPKYLFRKEGQNVTLSCEQNLNHDAMYWYRQDPGQGLRLIYYSQIVNDFQKGDIAEGYSVSREKKESFPLTVTSAQKNPTAFYLCASSVTGELSYNEQFFGPGTRLTVL.

To note about this clone: Other DNA sequences in the sample encode the same CDR3. V and J are TRBV19 and TRBJ1-1; D is ambiguous. Germline lookup yields CDR1 LNHDA and CDR2 SQIVND (reference sequence). CDR3 length: 13 residues. V dropped 2 bases and J dropped 4 bases, with 8 bases sitting between them. The CDR3 loop is CASSINPGTEAFF. In nucleotides, the CDR3 is TGTGCCAGTAGTATAAATCCGGGCACTGAAGCTTTCTTT.

The rearrangement links TRBV15 to TRBJ2-5; the D gene is possibly TRBD2 (6 bases). From germline, CDR1 is LNHNV and CDR2 YYDKDF (reference sequence). Trimming stripped 8 bases from V and 0 bases from J, with 13 bases between. CDR3 length equals 14 residues. The DNA of the CDR3 is TGTGCCACCGAGGCCTGGGGGGACCAAGAGACCCAGTACTTC. It encodes CATEAWGDQETQYF.

The rearrangement joins TRBV18 to TRBJ1-5; possible D gene TRBD1, 6 bases. The CDR3 spans 15 residues. V shed 4 bases and J shed 4 bases, with 14 bases lying between them. Germline assignment: CDR1 KGHSH and CDR2 LQKENI. CDR3 amino acids: CASSQSTGDNQPQHF. In nucleotides, the CDR3 is TGTGCCAGCTCACAGTCGACAGGTGATAATCAGCCCCAGCATTTT.

This clone is a singleton in its sample. The chain combines TRBV6-5 with TRBJ1-5; maybe TRBD1 (6 bases). CDR3 length equals 15 residues. Germline V CDR1 and CDR2: MNHEY, SVGAGI. V lost 11 bases, J lost 0 bases, and 17 bases lay in between. The CDR3 here is CARVGATCSNQPQHF. The CDR3 DNA reads as TGTGCCCGGGTGGGGGCGACTTGTAGCAATCAGCCCCAGCATTTT.

This clone was detected only a few times. The chain is built from TRBV18 and TRBJ2-1; 7 bases are a match to TRBD2. The CDR3 has 15 amino acids. The J segment lost 4 bases and the V segment lost 2 bases, leaving 5 bases of the junction unmatched. In germline, CDR1 is KGHSH, CDR2 LQKENI. CDR3 loop: CASSPASGIYNEQFF. CDR3 nucleotide sequence: TGTGCCAGCTCACCAGCTAGCGGAATTTACAATGAGCAGTTCTTC.

This clone has a handful of counts. The chain is built from TRBV27 and TRBJ2-3; D may be TRBD2 (5 bases). Trimming removed 3 bases at V and 1 base at J, with 11 bases between. The germline V gene encodes CDR1 MNHEY and CDR2 SMNVEV (reference sequence). This CDR3 has 15 residues. CDR3 sequence: CASSLRLRGTDTQYF. DNA for the CDR3: TGTGCCAGCAGTTTGCGACTGAGGGGCACAGATACGCAGTATTTT.

The gene calls are TRBV6-5 and TRBJ2-7, with TRBD2 matching 10 bases. CDR3 length: 15 residues. The V and J ends lost 2 bases and 1 base, in that order; junction bases with no gene match: 2. The germline CDR1 and CDR2 sequences are MNHEY and SVGAGI. The CDR3: CASSYGTSVSYEQYF. The CDR3 bases are TGTGCCAGCAGTTACGGGACTAGCGTTTCCTACGAGCAGTACTTC.